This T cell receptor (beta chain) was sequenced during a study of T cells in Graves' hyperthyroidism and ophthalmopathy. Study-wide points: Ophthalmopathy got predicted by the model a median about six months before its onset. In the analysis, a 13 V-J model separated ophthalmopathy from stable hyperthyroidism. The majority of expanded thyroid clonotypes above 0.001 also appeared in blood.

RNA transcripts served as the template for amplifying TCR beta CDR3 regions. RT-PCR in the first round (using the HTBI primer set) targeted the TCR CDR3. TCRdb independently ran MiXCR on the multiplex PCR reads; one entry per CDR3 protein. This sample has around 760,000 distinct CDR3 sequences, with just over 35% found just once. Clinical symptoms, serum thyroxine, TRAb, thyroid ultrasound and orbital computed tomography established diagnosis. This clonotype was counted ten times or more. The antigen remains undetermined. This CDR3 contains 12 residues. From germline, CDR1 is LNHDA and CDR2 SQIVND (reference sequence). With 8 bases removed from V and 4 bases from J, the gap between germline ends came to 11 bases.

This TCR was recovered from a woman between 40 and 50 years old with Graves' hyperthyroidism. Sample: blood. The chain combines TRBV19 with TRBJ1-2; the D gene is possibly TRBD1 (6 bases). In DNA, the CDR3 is TGTGCCAGTGGCGGACAGATCTATGGCTACACCTTC. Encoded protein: CASGGQIYGYTF.